The 15 T cell receptor beta chains listed next were all sequenced from one sample in a study. TCRdb analysed the RT-PCR reads with MiXCR anew, one entry per CDR3 protein. The table lists approximately 720,000 distinct CDR3 sequences, over 12% of them singletons. The sample taken for sequencing was memory CD4+ T cells from blood. These receptors originate from a female donor in good health, serving as a healthy control.

Of note for this clonotype: This may stem from a read error, because a much larger clone lies one nucleotide away. V and J are TRBV24-1 and TRBJ2-3; the D is unclear. The CDR3 runs 17 residues. Trimming shortened V by 4 bases and J by 1 base, and 17 bases separated the two germline ends. Per the germline V gene, CDR1 is KGHDR and CDR2 is SFDVKD. DNA for the CDR3: TGTGCCACCAGTGACACCATCAGCTCAGTCCGCACAGATACGCAGTATTTT. Residues: CATSDTISSVRTDTQYF.

This clonotype was counted a few times. V gene TRBV28 combines with J gene TRBJ2-1; no clear D. This CDR3 is built from 15 residues. Deletions cut 3 bases from V and 2 bases from J, with 11 bases between. Germline loops: CDR1 MDHEN, CDR2 SYDVKM. The CDR3 sequence is CASSFNDGAYNEQFF. Written as DNA, the CDR3 is TGTGCCAGCAGTTTCAACGATGGGGCCTACAATGAGCAGTTCTTC.

This clonotype came up many times. The rearrangement links TRBV29-1 to TRBJ2-5; D may correspond to TRBD1 or TRBD2 (5 bases each). The germline gives CDR1 SQVTM, CDR2 ANQGSEA. Trimming took 7 bases from V and 0 from J, leaving 6 bases between them. CDR3 size: 11 residues. The CDR3 loop is CSGGNQETQYF. DNA for the CDR3: TGCAGCGGGGGGAACCAAGAGACCCAGTACTTC.

In its sample, this clonotype was seen a few times. The rearrangement joins TRBV6-1 to TRBJ1-1, with D tentatively TRBD1 (5 bases). V lost 11 bases and J 0 bases, leaving 13 bases between the germline ends. Per the germline V gene, CDR1 is MNHNS and CDR2 is SASEGT. CDR3 length equals 13 residues. The CDR3 is CAGGASLNTEAFF. The CDR3 bases are TGTGCCGGAGGGGCGAGCCTGAACACTGAAGCTTTCTTT.

The chain's CDR3 is CSASTGGLARYNEQFF. DNA for the CDR3: TGCAGTGCTTCGACTGGGGGACTAGCGAGATACAATGAGCAGTTCTTC. The rearrangement uses TRBV20-1 and TRBJ2-1; 10 bases match TRBD2. There are 16 residues in the CDR3. Germline V CDR1 and CDR2: DFQATT, SNEGSKA (reference sequence). J was trimmed by 4 bases and V by 5 bases; bases with no gene match: 11.

In this sample, this clonotype turned up a few times. The rearrangement joins TRBV28 to TRBJ2-5; D is uncertain. The CDR3 runs 12 residues. Per germline, CDR1 MDHEN and CDR2 SYDVKM. Trimming removed 5 bases at V and 7 bases at J, with 11 bases between. CDR3 sequence: CASSIPLGTQYF. The DNA of the CDR3 is TGTGCCAGCAGTATCCCGTTGGGGACCCAGTACTTC.

This clonotype was recorded at least ten times. This chain joins TRBV4-1 and TRBJ2-3, with D tentatively TRBD2 (5 bases). CDR3 length: 12 residues. CDR1 and CDR2 from the germline V gene are MGHRA and YSYEKL. Trimming shortened V by 2 bases and J by 8 bases, and 8 bases separated the two germline ends. The CDR3 bases are TGCGCCAGCAGCCAACAGGCGGGTACGCAGTATTTT. Its translation is CASSQQAGTQYF.

This clonotype was seen ten or more times. The chain has TRBV27 and TRBJ2-1; TRBD2 matches 7 bases. Germline V gene sequence: CDR1 MNHEY, CDR2 SMNVEV (reference sequence). The V and J ends lost 5 bases and 6 bases, in that order; junction bases with no gene match: 10. This CDR3 has 15 amino acids. The CDR3 is CASSPTPLAFNEQFF. CDR3 sequence (DNA): TGTGCCAGCAGTCCAACCCCACTAGCGTTCAATGAGCAGTTCTTC.

This clonotype occurred once. The chain employs TRBV7-2 and TRBJ2-1, with 13 bases lining up with TRBD2. This CDR3 is 16 amino acids long. From germline, CDR1 is SGHTA and CDR2 FQGNSA. The trim removed 6 bases at V and 6 bases at J, leaving 8 bases unmatched. CDR3 in DNA: TGTGCCAGCAGGCTTACAACTAGCGGGGGGGCCAATGAGCAGTTCTTC. Translating gives CASRLTTSGGANEQFF.

In this sample, this clonotype turned up many times. This chain links TRBV27 with TRBJ2-7; D may match TRBD1 or TRBD2 (5 bases each). V was shortened by 6 bases and J by 0 bases, with 12 bases between the two germline ends. The CDR3 runs 14 residues. Germline V gives CDR1 MNHEY, CDR2 SMNVEV (reference sequence). DNA of the CDR3: TGTGCCAGCAGAGCCGGGACGGCCTCCTACGAGCAGTACTTC. Translated, it gives CASRAGTASYEQYF.

This clonotype was picked up a small number of times. The chain couples TRBV20-1 to TRBJ2-1; D call uncertain. The V end was cut by 4 bases, the J end by 7 bases, with 14 bases between. The V gene's germline CDR1 is DFQATT and CDR2 SNEGSKA (reference sequence). This CDR3 contains 13 residues. CDR3 coding DNA: TGCAGTGCTACCCGGTCGACCGCTAATGAGCAGTTCTTC. Its translation is CSATRSTANEQFF.

In its sample, this clonotype was seen a few times. This chain links TRBV4-3 with TRBJ1-5; D gene uncertain. The V end was cut by 1 base, the J end by 2 bases, with 12 bases between. The CDR3 loop spans 16 amino acids. Germline V gives CDR1 LGHNA, CDR2 YSLEER. CDR3 DNA sequence: TGCGCCAGCAGCCAAGCTTTGGGGTATGGCAATCAGCCCCAGCATTTT. Its translation is CASSQALGYGNQPQHF.

This clonotype was observed a few times. This sequence joins TRBV6-6 and TRBJ1-1; maybe TRBD1 (5 bases). CDR1 and CDR2 from the germline V gene are MNHNY and SVGAGI (reference sequence). The CDR3 is made up of 14 amino acids. V lost 0 bases, J lost 5 bases, and 10 bases lay in between. DNA for the CDR3: TGTGCCAGCAGTTACTCCCGGGACTCGACTGAAGCTTTCTTT. As protein: CASSYSRDSTEAFF.

This clonotype was counted between two and nine times. V and J are TRBV10-3 and TRBJ2-2, with TRBD1 as a possible D gene (5 bases). CDR1 ENHRY and CDR2 SYGVKD come from the germline V gene. The V gene lost 4 bases and the J gene lost 6 bases, with 12 bases spanning the gap. There are 14 residues in the CDR3. CDR3 sequence: CAISGNTGSGELFF. CDR3 DNA: TGTGCCATCAGTGGGAATACAGGATCCGGGGAGCTGTTTTTT.

This clonotype has more than one count but fewer than ten. Since no conserved phenylalanine or tryptophan closes the CDR3, a read error is the likely cause. The limits of the CDR3 on the DNA are not certain, so only TCRdb's listed CDR3 is given. This chain connects TRBV6-2 or TRBV6-3 to TRBJ1-4; TRBD1, the D gene given by the table, was not confirmed from the DNA. The CDR3 totals 20 residues, both ends included. The germline gives CDR1 MNHEY, CDR2 SVGEGT. This chain's CDR3 is CASSYEGGRVKILLRNRRGP.